This entry features one TCR beta chain sequence. Its specificity is not known. This entry is derived from a study of type 1 and type 2 diabetes patients. Across the study: Participants included type 1 and type 2 diabetes patients plus nondiabetic controls. From PBMCs, CD4+ and CD8+ T cells were isolated by magnetic microbeads.

Amplification started from genomic DNA. Amplification of the beta chain CDR3 used 30 forward and 13 reverse multiplex primers. In TCRdb, the multiplex PCR reads were re-called with MiXCR into one record per CDR3 protein. The repertoire holds around 300,000 distinct CDR3 sequences, with more than 40% as singletons. Donors had no other autoimmune disease or infection in four weeks. Whole-study results and caveats: Type 2 diabetes patients had few highly-expanded CD4+ clones, median one.

The CDR3 length is 16 residues. V was clipped by 5 bases and J by 6 bases; unmatched bases: 5. Germline values: CDR1 KGHDR, CDR2 SFDVKD. V gene TRBV24-1 combines with J gene TRBJ2-3, with 15 positions matching TRBD2. The specimen sequenced was peripheral blood mononuclear cells (PBMCs). This TCR was sampled from a man aged 18 to 29 with type 2 diabetes. DNA for the CDR3: TGTGCCACCAGTGGGACTAGCGGGAGGGGGCGTGATACGCAGTATTTT. The encoded protein is CATSGTSGRGRDTQYF.